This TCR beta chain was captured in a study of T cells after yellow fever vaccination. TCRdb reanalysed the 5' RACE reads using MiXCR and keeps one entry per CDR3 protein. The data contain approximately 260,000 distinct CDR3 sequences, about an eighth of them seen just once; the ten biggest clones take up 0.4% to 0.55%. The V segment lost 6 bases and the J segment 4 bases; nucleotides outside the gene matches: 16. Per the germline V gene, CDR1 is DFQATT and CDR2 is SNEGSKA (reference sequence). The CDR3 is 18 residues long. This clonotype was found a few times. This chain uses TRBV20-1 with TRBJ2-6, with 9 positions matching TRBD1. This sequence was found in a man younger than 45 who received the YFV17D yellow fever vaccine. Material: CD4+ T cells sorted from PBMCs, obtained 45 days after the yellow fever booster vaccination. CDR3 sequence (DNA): TGCAGTGCCCCCAGCCAGGGGACAGGGCTCACCGGGGCCAACGTCCTGACTTTC. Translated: CSAPSQGTGLTGANVLTF.